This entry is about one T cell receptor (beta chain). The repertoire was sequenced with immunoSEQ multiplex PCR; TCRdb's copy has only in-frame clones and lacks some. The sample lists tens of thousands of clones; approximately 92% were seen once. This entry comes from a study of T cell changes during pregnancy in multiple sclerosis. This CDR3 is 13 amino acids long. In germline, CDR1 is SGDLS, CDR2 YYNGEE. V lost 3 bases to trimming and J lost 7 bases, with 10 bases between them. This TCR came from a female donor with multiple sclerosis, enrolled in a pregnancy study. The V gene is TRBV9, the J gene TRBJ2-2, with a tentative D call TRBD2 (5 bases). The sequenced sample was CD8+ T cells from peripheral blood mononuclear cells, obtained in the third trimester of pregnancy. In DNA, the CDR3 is TGTGCCAGCAGCGGAGGGAGTGGCGGGGAGCTGTTTTTT. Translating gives CASSGGSGGELFF.